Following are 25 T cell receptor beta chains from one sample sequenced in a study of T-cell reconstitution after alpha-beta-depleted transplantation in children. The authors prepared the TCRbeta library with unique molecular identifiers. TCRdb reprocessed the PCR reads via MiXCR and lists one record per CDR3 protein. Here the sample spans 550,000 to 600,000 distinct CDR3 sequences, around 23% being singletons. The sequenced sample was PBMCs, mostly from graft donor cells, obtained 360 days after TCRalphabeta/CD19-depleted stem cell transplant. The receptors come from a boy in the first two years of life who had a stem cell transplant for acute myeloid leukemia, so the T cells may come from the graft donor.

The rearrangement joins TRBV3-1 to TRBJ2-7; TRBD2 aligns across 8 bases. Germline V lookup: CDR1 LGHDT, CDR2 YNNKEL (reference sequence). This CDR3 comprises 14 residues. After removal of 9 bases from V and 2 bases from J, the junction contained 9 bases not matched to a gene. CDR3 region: CASLLAAAPYEQYF. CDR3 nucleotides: TGTGCCAGTTTACTAGCGGCAGCTCCCTACGAGCAGTACTTC.

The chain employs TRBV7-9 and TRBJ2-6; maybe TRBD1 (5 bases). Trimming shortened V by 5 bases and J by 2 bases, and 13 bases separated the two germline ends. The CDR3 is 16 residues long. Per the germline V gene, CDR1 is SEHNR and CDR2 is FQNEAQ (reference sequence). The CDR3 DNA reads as TGTGCCAGCAGCCTTCCCCCGACAGCTGGGGCCAACGTCCTGACTTTC. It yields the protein CASSLPPTAGANVLTF.

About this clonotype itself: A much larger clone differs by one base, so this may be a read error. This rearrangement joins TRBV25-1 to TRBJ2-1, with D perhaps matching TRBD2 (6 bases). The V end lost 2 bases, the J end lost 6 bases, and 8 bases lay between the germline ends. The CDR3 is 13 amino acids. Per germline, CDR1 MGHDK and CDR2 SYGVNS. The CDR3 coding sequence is TGTGCCAGCAGTGAACGGGGGTCCAATGAGCAGTTCTTC. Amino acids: CASSERGSNEQFF.

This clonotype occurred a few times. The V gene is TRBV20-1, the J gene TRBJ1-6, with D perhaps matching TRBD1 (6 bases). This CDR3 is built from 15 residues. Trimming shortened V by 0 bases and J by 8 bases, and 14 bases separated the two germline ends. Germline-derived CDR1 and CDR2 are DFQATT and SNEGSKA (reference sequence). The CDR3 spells CSARDPAGVDSPLHF. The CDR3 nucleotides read TGCAGTGCTAGAGATCCCGCAGGGGTGGATTCACCCCTCCACTTT.

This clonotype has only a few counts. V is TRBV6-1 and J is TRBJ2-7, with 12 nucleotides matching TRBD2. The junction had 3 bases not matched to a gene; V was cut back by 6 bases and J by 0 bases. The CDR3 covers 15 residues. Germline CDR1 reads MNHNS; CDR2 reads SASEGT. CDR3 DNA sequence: TGTGCCAGCAGACTAGCGGGGGGCTCCTCCTACGAGCAGTACTTC. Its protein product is CASRLAGGSSYEQYF.

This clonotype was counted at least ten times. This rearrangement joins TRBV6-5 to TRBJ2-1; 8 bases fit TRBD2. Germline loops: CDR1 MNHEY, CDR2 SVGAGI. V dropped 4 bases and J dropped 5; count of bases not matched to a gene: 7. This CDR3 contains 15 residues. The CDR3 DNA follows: TGTGCCAGCAGTTCCGGGACTAGGGTTGACAATGAGCAGTTCTTC. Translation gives CASSSGTRVDNEQFF.

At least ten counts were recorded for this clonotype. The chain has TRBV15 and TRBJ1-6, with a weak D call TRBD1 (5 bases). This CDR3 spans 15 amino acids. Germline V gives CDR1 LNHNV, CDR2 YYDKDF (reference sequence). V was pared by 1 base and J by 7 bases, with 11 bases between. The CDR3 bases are TGTGCCACCAGCAGAGTTTCAGGGCCCAATTCACCCCTCCACTTT. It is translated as CATSRVSGPNSPLHF.

The CDR3 here is CATSGRTRNTIYF. CDR3 DNA sequence: TGTGCCACCAGCGGCAGGACCCGAAACACCATATATTTT. The V gene is TRBV15, the J gene TRBJ1-3; unclear D gene. In germline, CDR1 is LNHNV, CDR2 YYDKDF (reference sequence). Trimming cost V 5 bases and J 5 bases, with 10 bases left between them. The length of the CDR3 is 13 residues. Supplemented by reference TRBV15 and TRBJ1-3, the full variable domain reads DAMVIQNPRYQVTQFGKPVTLSCSQTLNHNVMYWYQQKSSQAPKLLFHYYDKDFNNEADTPDNFQSRRPNTSFCFLDIRSPGLGDTAMYLCATSGRTRNTIYFGEGSWLTVV.

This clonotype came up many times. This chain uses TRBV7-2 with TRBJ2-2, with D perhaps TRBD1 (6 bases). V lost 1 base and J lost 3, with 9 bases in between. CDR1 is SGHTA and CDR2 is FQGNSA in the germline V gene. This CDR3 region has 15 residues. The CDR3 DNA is TGTGCCAGCAGCTTAGGCAGGGGTTACACCGGGGAGCTGTTTTTT. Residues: CASSLGRGYTGELFF.

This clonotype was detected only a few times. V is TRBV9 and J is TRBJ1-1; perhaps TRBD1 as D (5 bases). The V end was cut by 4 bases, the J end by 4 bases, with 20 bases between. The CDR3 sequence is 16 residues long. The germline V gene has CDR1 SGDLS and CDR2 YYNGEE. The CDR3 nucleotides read TGTGCCAGCAGCCCGGGGCGTCCCCCGGGAGGCACTGAAGCTTTCTTT. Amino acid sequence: CASSPGRPPGGTEAFF.

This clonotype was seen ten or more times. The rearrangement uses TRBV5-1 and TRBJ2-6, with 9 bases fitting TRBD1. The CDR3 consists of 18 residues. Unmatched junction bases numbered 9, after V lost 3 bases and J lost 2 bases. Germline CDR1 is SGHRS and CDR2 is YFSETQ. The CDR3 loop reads CASSWPRDRATGANVLTF. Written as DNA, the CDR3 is TGCGCCAGCAGCTGGCCCCGGGACAGGGCAACTGGGGCCAACGTCCTGACTTTC. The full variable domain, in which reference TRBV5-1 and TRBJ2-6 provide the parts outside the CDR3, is KAGVTQTPRYLIKTRGQQVTLSCSPISGHRSVSWYQQTPGQGLQFLFEYFSETQRNKGNFPGRFSGRQFSNSRSEMNVSTLELGDSALYLCASSWPRDRATGANVLTFGAGSRLTVL.

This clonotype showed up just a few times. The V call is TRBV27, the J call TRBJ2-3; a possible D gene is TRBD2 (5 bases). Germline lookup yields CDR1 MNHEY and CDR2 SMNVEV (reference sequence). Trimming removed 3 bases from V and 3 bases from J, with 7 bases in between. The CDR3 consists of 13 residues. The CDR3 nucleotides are TGTGCCAGCAGTTTCGGGGTAACAGATACGCAGTATTTT. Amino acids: CASSFGVTDTQYF.

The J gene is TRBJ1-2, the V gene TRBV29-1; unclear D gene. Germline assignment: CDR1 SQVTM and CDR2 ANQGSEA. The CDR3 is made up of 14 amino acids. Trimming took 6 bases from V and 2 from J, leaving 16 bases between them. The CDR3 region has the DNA TGCAGCGTCTCCCGGAGGCTAGCCAACTATGGCTACACCTTC. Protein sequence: CSVSRRLANYGYTF.

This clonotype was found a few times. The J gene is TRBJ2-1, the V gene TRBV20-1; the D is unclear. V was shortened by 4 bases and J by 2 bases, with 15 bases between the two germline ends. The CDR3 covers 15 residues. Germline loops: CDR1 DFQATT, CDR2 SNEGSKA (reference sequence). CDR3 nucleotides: TGCAGTGCTATGGATGGCTCTGATGCCTACAATGAGCAGTTCTTC. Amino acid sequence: CSAMDGSDAYNEQFF.

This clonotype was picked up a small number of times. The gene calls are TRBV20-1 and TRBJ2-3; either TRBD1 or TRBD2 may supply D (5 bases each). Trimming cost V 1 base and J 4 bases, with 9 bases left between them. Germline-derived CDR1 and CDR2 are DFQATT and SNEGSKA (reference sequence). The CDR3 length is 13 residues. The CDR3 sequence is CSARGDRSDTQYF. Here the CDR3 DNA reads TGCAGTGCTAGAGGGGACCGGTCAGATACGCAGTATTTT.

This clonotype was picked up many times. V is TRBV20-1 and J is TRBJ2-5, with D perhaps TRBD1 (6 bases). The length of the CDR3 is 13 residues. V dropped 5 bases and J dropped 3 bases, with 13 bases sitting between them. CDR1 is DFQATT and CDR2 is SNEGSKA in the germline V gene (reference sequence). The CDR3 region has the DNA TGCAGTGCTTCCGGGACACGGGAAGAGACCCAGTACTTC. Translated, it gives CSASGTREETQYF.

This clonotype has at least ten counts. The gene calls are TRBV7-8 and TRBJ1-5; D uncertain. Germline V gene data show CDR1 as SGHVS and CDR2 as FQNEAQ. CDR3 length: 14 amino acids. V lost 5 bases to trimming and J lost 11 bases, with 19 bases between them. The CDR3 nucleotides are TGTGCCAGCAGCCCCCAGGACGTCCAATTAACCCAGCATTTT. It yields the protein CASSPQDVQLTQHF.

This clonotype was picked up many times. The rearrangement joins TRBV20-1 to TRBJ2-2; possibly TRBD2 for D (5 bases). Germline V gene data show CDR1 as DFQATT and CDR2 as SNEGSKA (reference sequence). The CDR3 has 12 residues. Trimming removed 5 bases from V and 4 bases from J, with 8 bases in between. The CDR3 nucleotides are TGCAGTGCTGCGAGGGTCACCGGGGAGCTGTTTTTT. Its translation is CSAARVTGELFF.

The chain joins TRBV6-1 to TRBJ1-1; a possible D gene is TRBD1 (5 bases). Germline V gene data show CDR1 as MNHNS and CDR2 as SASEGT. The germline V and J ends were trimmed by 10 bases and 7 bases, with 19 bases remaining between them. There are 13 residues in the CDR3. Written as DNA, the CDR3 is TGTGCCACCTCCCCCCAAAGGGGCGGTGAAGCTTTCTTT. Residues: CATSPQRGGEAFF.

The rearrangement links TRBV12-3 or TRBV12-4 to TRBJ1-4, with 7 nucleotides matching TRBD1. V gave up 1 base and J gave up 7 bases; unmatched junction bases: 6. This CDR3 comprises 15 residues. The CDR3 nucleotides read TGTGCCAGCAGTTTAGGAGGGGGCGAAATTGAAAAACTGTTTTTT. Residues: CASSLGGGEIEKLFF.

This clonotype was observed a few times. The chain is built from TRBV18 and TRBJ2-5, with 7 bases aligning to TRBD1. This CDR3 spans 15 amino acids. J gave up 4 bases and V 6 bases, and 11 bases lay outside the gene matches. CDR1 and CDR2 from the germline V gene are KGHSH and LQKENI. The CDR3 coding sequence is TGTGCCAGCTCGCTCGCCGGGACAGATCTAGAGACCCAGTACTTC. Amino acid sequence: CASSLAGTDLETQYF.

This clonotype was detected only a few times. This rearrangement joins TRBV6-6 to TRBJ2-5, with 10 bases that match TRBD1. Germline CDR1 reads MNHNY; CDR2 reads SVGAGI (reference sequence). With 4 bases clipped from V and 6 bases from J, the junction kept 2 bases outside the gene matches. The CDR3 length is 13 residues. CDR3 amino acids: CASSWDRGKTQYF. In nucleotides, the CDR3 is TGTGCCAGCAGTTGGGACAGGGGCAAGACCCAGTACTTC.

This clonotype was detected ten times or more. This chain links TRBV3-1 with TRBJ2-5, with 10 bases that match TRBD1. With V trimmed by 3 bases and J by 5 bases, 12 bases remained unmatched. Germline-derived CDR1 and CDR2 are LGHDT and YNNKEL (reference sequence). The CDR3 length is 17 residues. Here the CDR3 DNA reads TGTGCCAGCAGCCAGGCAACCTCGGACAGGGGGGCTGAGACCCAGTACTTC. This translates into CASSQATSDRGAETQYF.

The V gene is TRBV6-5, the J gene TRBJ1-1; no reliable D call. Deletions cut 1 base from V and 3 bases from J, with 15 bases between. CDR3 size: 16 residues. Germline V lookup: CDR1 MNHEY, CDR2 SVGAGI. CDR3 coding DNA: TGTGCCAGCAGTTACTTAAGGGTCCGCAAGCACACTGAAGCTTTCTTT. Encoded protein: CASSYLRVRKHTEAFF.

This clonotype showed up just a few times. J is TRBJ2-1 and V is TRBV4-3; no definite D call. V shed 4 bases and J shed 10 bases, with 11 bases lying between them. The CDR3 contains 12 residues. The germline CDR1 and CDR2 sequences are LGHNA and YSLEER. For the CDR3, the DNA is TGCGCCAGCAGCCCAGCTAGATGCGAGCAGTTCTTC. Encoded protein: CASSPARCEQFF.